This TCR beta chain was sequenced in a study of T cell changes during pregnancy in multiple sclerosis. The repertoire was sequenced with immunoSEQ multiplex PCR; TCRdb's copy has only in-frame clones and lacks some. The data contain 75,000 to 100,000 clones, around 92% of them singletons. CDR3 length: 15 residues. Germline CDR1 SEHNR, CDR2 FQNEAQ (reference sequence). Trimming shortened V by 7 bases and J by 0 bases, and 12 bases separated the two germline ends. V and J are TRBV7-9 and TRBJ2-2, with D possibly matching TRBD1 (6 bases). The source material was peripheral blood, sampled after pregnancy. The sequence came from a female donor with multiple sclerosis, enrolled in a pregnancy study. CDR3 coding DNA: TGTGCCAGCACTTTGGGGGCTGCGAACACCGGGGAGCTGTTTTTT. Its protein product is CASTLGAANTGELFF. The full variable domain, rest sourced from reference TRBV7-9 and TRBJ2-2, is DTGVSQNPRHKITKRGQNVTFRCDPISEHNRLYWYRQTLGQGPEFLTYFQNEAQLEKSRLLSDRFSAERPKGSFSTLEIQRTEQGDSAMYLCASTLGAANTGELFFGEGSRLTVL.